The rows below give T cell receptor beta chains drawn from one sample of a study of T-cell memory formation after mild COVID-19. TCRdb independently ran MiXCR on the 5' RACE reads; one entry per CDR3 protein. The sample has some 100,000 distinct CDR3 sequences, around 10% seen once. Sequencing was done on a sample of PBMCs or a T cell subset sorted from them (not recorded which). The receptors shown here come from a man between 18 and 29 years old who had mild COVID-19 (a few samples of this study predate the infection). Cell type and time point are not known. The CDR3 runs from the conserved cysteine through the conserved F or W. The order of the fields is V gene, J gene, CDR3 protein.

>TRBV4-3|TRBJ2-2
CASSQDWGDSYTGELFF
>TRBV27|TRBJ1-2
CASSLSFWVPKYGYTF
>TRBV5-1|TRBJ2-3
CASSLEGWGTDTQYF
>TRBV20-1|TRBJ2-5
CSAPRGYQETQYF
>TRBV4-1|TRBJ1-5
CASSQRAFSNQPQHF
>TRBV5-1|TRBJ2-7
CASSLHPSTGTASYEQYF
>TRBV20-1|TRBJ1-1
CSARDWGYENTEAFF
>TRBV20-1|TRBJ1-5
CRAGGGNQPQHF
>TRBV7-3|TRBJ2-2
CASSQRTANTGELFF
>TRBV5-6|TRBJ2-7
CASSLIQVPDEQYF
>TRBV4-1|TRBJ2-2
CASSHNFRVGGKTGELFF
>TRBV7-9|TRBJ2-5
CASSLSSEETQYF
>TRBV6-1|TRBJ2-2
CASSEHRGLGTGELFF
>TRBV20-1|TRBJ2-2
CSARASGGVTGELFF
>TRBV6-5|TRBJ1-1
CASSYAPGQVYEGAFF
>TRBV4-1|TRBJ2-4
CASSRSPGDIQYF
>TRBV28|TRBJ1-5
CASSSPPGQGVVGQPQHF
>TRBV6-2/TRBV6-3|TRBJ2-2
CASNPGHPERKPSNTGELFF
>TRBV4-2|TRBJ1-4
CASSQDQGAGGDEKLFF
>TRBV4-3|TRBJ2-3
CASSIATTYTDTQYF
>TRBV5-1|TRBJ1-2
CASAGTGDSIGYTF
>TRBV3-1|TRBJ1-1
CASIPSQGALNTEAFF
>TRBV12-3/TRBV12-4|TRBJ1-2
CASSPVGEPGYTF
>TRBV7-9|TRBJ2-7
CASSFGGRSSYEQYF
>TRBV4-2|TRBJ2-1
CASSQDGNEQFF
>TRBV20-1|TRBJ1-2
CSARAGQGRDGYTF
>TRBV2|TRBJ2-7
CATRGTYEQYF
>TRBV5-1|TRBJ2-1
CASSLRDGSYNEQFF
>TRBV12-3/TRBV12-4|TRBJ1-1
CASTPGQGVNTEAFF
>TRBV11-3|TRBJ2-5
CASSLEGRETQYF